One sample yielded the 25 T cell receptor beta chains listed below, sequenced in a study of memory CD4+ T cells and cytomegalovirus serostatus. Here immunoSEQ multiplex PCR was the method, and the copy in TCRdb shows in-frame clones only, minus some. The profile shows 35,000 to 45,000 clones, 60% to 85% of them singletons. Single viable CD3+CD4+CD8-CD45RO+ cells were sorted as the memory CD4+ T cells. The sample was memory CD4+ T cells from blood. The receptors come from an adult in good health and CMV-seronegative.

The CDR3 is CASSLPGDEQYF. The CDR3 DNA reads TGCGCCAGCAGCTTGCCCGGAGACGAGCAGTACTTC. The V gene is TRBV5-1, the J gene TRBJ2-7; D is ambiguous. The V end lost 1 base, the J end lost 5 bases, and 7 bases lay between the germline ends. Germline lookup yields CDR1 SGHRS and CDR2 YFSETQ. The CDR3 has 12 residues.

The CDR3 reads CASSVGGAQGANVLTF. DNA of the CDR3: TGTGCCAGCAGCGTAGGGGGGGCGCAAGGGGCCAACGTCCTGACTTTC. The rearrangement joins TRBV2 to TRBJ2-6; TRBD2 might be the D (7 bases). The CDR3 length is 16 residues. Germline V gives CDR1 SNHLY, CDR2 FYNNEI. Trimming removed 6 bases at V and 4 bases at J, with 16 bases between.

The V and J genes are TRBV5-6 and TRBJ2-3; tentative D call: TRBD1 (7 bases). Germline CDR1 SGHDT, CDR2 YYEEEE. Trimming removed 4 bases at V and 0 bases at J, with 15 bases between. CDR3 length: 16 amino acids. The CDR3 loop is CASSLTRGASTDTQYF. CDR3 nucleotides: TGTGCCAGCAGCCTAACCAGGGGGGCTAGCACAGATACGCAGTATTTT.

The chain carries TRBV11-2 and TRBJ2-2, with 7 bases matching TRBD2. Unmatched junction bases numbered 7, after V lost 2 bases and J lost 7 bases. Germline CDR1 and CDR2: SGHAT and FQNNGV. This CDR3 has 15 residues. The CDR3 sequence: CASSLTSSGDGELFF. The CDR3 DNA follows: TGTGCCAGCAGCTTAACGTCGAGCGGGGACGGGGAGCTGTTTTTT.

The chain carries TRBV18 and TRBJ1-2; D possibly corresponds to TRBD1 (5 bases). CDR3 length: 15 amino acids. Germline CDR1 KGHSH, CDR2 LQKENI. The ends were cut back, 3 bases at V and 0 bases at J, with 11 bases in the middle. The CDR3 protein is CASSPTGDSNYGYTF. Written as DNA, the CDR3 is TGTGCCAGCTCACCTACGGGGGACTCTAACTATGGCTACACCTTC.

CDR3 nucleotides: TGCGCCAGCAGCTTGGGAGGGGCCGAGACCCAGTACTTC. Residues: CASSLGGAETQYF. The rearrangement joins TRBV5-1 to TRBJ2-5; D is perhaps TRBD1 or TRBD2 (5 bases each). V gave up 0 bases and J gave up 5 bases, with 8 bases separating them. CDR1 and CDR2 from the germline V gene are SGHRS and YFSETQ. This CDR3 has 13 amino acids.

This clone was seen only once. The chain combines TRBV18 with TRBJ1-1; D call uncertain. This CDR3 is built from 16 residues. Germline assignment: CDR1 KGHSH and CDR2 LQKENI. Trimming left V 0 bases short and J 2 bases short, with 13 bases between. CDR3 sequence reads: CASSPPKGSGNTEAFF. The DNA of the CDR3 is TGTGCCAGCTCACCACCAAAGGGTTCGGGAAACACTGAAGCTTTCTTT.

The sample holds a few counts of this clone. The chain has TRBV30 and TRBJ1-1; 7 bases align to TRBD1. Germline V lookup: CDR1 GTSNPN, CDR2 SVGIG (reference sequence). There are 12 residues in the CDR3. Losses at the gene ends were 4 bases for V and 7 bases for J; bases not matched to a gene: 6. In DNA, the CDR3 is TGTGCCTGGAAACGACAGGGTGGTGAAGCTTTCTTT. Its protein is CAWKRQGGEAFF.

The V and J genes are TRBV18 and TRBJ2-3; the D gene is possibly TRBD2 (6 bases). Trimming removed 11 bases from V and 2 bases from J, with 14 bases in between. There are 13 residues in the CDR3. Looked up from germline, CDR1 is KGHSH and CDR2 is LQKENI. CDR3 residues: CASGGEDTDTQYF. CDR3 coding DNA: TGTGCCTCCGGGGGTGAGGACACAGATACGCAGTATTTT.

The chain recombines TRBV7-3 with TRBJ2-2; weak D call: TRBD2 (6 bases). CDR3 length: 18 residues. Germline lookup yields CDR1 SGHTA and CDR2 FQGTGA. Between the trimmed V and J ends, which lost 5 bases and 6 bases, there was a span of 25 bases. The chain's CDR3 is CASSVNGVASVRAGELFF. The CDR3 DNA reads as TGTGCCAGCAGCGTGAACGGGGTGGCTAGCGTGAGGGCCGGGGAGCTGTTTTTT.

This chain links TRBV19 with TRBJ1-2; D not certain. The germline gives CDR1 LNHDA, CDR2 SQIVND (reference sequence). This CDR3 is built from 16 residues. V lost 4 bases and J 0 bases, leaving 15 bases between the germline ends. The DNA of the CDR3 is TGTGCCAGTAGTAGAACCCAAACGGCAGCTAACTATGGCTACACCTTC. The encoded protein is CASSRTQTAANYGYTF.

The chain employs TRBV7-9 and TRBJ2-5; TRBD1 might be the D (6 bases). This CDR3 contains 13 residues. Looked up from germline, CDR1 is SEHNR and CDR2 is FQNEAQ (reference sequence). The V end was cut by 5 bases, the J end by 4 bases, with 11 bases between. CDR3 in DNA: TGTGCCAGCAGCCGTTTGACAGGAGAGACCCAGTACTTC. Translated, it gives CASSRLTGETQYF.

This chain connects TRBV29-1 to TRBJ2-6; D might be TRBD1 or TRBD2, each matching 5 bases. Per germline, CDR1 SQVTM and CDR2 ANQGSEA. The CDR3 has 16 amino acids. Trimming left V 4 bases short and J 0 bases short, with 13 bases between. CDR3 region: CSVGGIGVSGANVLTF. The CDR3 DNA follows: TGCAGCGTTGGGGGGATTGGGGTCTCTGGGGCCAACGTCCTGACTTTC.

V usage is TRBV5-1 and J usage is TRBJ1-1, with D tentatively TRBD1 (6 bases). The CDR3 is 15 amino acids. V was trimmed by 0 bases and J by 2 bases, leaving 11 bases between them. CDR1 SGHRS and CDR2 YFSETQ come from the germline V gene. The CDR3 DNA reads as TGCGCCAGCAGCTTGGACGGACAGATAAACACTGAAGCTTTCTTT. Its translation: CASSLDGQINTEAFF.

J is TRBJ2-1 and V is TRBV6-6; 11 nucleotides match TRBD2. This CDR3 is built from 16 residues. Germline CDR1 is MNHNY and CDR2 is SVGAGI (reference sequence). The V and J ends lost 4 bases and 7 bases, in that order; junction bases with no gene match: 9. The CDR3 loop is CASSSLTSGVTNEQFF. The CDR3, as DNA: TGTGCCAGCAGTTCTTTGACTAGCGGGGTAACGAATGAGCAGTTCTTC.

The V call is TRBV30, the J call TRBJ1-2; D is uncertain. V dropped 1 base and J dropped 4 bases, with 16 bases sitting between them. The CDR3 contains 15 residues. Germline V gene data show CDR1 as GTSNPN and CDR2 as SVGIG (reference sequence). The CDR3 protein is CAWSEGLGRLYGYTF. As DNA, the CDR3 is TGTGCCTGGAGTGAAGGGCTGGGCCGACTCTATGGCTACACCTTC.

This clone came up a few times. The CDR3 nucleotides read TGTGCCAGCACCCTGGGGGGCACAGATACGCAGTATTTT. Translated: CASTLGGTDTQYF. V usage is TRBV7-9 and J usage is TRBJ2-3; D could derive from TRBD1 or TRBD2 (5 bases each). The CDR3 totals 13 residues. The germline V gene encodes CDR1 SEHNR and CDR2 FQNEAQ (reference sequence). Trimming pared 7 bases from V and 1 base from J, leaving 9 bases between.

The chain is built from TRBV19 and TRBJ2-3; 8 bases line up with TRBD2. The V gene's germline CDR1 is LNHDA and CDR2 SQIVND (reference sequence). With 4 bases clipped from V and 4 bases from J, the junction kept 4 bases outside the gene matches. The CDR3 has 14 residues. The CDR3: CASSRLASADTQYF. CDR3 sequence (DNA): TGTGCCAGTAGTAGACTAGCGTCCGCAGATACGCAGTATTTT.

This chain links TRBV11-3 with TRBJ2-1; perhaps TRBD2 as D (6 bases). The CDR3 totals 14 residues. Germline V gene sequence: CDR1 SGHNT, CDR2 YENEEA. Trimming cost V 2 bases and J 9 bases, with 14 bases left between them. The CDR3 DNA follows: TGTGCCAGCAGCTTAAGGGCAGGGAGGAGTGAGCAGTTCTTC. As protein: CASSLRAGRSEQFF.

The chain uses TRBV2 and TRBJ1-3, with D perhaps matching TRBD1 (6 bases). V was clipped by 5 bases and J by 0 bases, with 11 bases between them. Germline V gene lookup returns CDR1 SNHLY and CDR2 FYNNEI. This CDR3 spans 15 amino acids. DNA for the CDR3: TGTGCCAGCAGTACGGGACACCACTCTGGAAACACCATATATTTT. It yields the protein CASSTGHHSGNTIYF.

The rearrangement links TRBV5-1 to TRBJ1-1; 7 positions agree with TRBD1. The V gene's germline CDR1 is SGHRS and CDR2 YFSETQ. The CDR3 is 13 amino acids. J lost 4 bases, V lost 1 base, and 1 base had no gene match. DNA of the CDR3: TGCGCCAGCAGCTTGAGGGACAGCACTGAAGCTTTCTTT. It specifies CASSLRDSTEAFF.

The genes are TRBV11-3 and TRBJ2-7, with TRBD2 matching 11 bases. This CDR3 is built from 14 residues. In germline, CDR1 is SGHNT, CDR2 YENEEA. The V and J ends lost 4 bases and 3 bases, in that order; junction bases with no gene match: 2. This CDR3 is CASSSGTSGYEQYF. CDR3 coding DNA: TGTGCCAGCAGCTCCGGGACTAGCGGCTACGAGCAGTACTTC.

The V gene is TRBV29-1, the J gene TRBJ2-2, with 7 nucleotides matching TRBD1. Germline CDR1 is SQVTM and CDR2 is ANQGSEA. J gave up 2 bases and V 6 bases, and 6 bases lay outside the gene matches. The CDR3 contains 14 residues. The CDR3 spells CSVQDRLNTGELFF. As DNA, the CDR3 is TGCAGCGTCCAGGACAGGCTTAACACCGGGGAGCTGTTTTTT.

In this sample, this clone turned up a few times. This chain joins TRBV11-2 and TRBJ2-3; TRBD1 might be the D (5 bases). The CDR3 has 16 residues. Trimming removed 3 bases from V and 2 bases from J, with 15 bases in between. Germline V gene sequence: CDR1 SGHAT, CDR2 FQNNGV. The DNA of the CDR3 is TGTGCCAGCAGCTTGGGCAAGACAGCCATCACAGATACGCAGTATTTT. Amino acid sequence: CASSLGKTAITDTQYF.

The J gene is TRBJ1-5, the V gene TRBV7-8; a possible D gene is TRBD1 (5 bases). V shed 1 base and J shed 2 bases, with 15 bases lying between them. The V gene's germline CDR1 is SGHVS and CDR2 FQNEAQ. The CDR3 contains 17 residues. CDR3 bases: TGTGCCAGCAGCTTAGTTGGGGGGGGAGAGGGCAATCAGCCCCAGCATTTT. It codes for CASSLVGGGEGNQPQHF.